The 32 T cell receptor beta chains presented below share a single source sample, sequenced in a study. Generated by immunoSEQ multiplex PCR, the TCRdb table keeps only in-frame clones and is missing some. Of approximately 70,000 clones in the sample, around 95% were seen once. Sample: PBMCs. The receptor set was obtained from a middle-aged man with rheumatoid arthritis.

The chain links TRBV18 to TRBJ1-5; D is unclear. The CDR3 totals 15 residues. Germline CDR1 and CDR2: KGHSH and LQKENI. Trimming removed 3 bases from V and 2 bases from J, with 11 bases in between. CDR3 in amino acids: CASSPEKLGNQPQHF. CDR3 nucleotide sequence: TGTGCCAGCTCACCCGAAAAATTGGGCAATCAGCCCCAGCATTTT.

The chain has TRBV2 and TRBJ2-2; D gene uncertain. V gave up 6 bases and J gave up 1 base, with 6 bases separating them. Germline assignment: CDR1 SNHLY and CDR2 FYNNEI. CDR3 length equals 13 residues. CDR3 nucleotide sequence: TGTGCCAGCAGAGCAGGGAACACCGGGGAGCTGTTTTTT. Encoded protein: CASRAGNTGELFF.

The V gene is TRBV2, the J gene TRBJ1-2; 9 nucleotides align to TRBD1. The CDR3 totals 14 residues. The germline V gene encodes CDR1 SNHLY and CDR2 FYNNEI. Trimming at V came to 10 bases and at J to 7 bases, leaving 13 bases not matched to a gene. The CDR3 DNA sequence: TGTGCCATCGAGGGGAGGACAGGGGTGAGTGGCTACACCTTC. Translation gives CAIEGRTGVSGYTF.

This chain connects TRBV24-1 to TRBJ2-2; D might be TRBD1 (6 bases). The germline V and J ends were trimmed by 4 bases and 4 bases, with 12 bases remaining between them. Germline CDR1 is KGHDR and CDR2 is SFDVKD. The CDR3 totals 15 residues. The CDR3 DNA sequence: TGTGCCACCAGTGAAAGCAGGGGAATCACCGGGGAGCTGTTTTTT. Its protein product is CATSESRGITGELFF.

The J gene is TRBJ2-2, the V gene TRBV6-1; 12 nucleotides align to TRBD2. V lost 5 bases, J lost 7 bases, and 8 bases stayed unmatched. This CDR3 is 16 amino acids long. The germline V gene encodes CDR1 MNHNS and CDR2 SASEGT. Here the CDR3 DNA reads TGTGCCAGCAGTCAAGGACTAGCGGGGCCCGGCGGGGAGCTGTTTTTT. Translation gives CASSQGLAGPGGELFF.

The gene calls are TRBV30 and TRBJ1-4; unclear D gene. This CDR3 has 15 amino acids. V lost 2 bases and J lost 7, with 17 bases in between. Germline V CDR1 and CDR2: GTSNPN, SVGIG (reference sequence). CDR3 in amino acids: CAWSPNGLRGEKLFF. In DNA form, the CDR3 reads TGTGCCTGGAGTCCGAACGGACTACGGGGTGAAAAACTGTTTTTT.

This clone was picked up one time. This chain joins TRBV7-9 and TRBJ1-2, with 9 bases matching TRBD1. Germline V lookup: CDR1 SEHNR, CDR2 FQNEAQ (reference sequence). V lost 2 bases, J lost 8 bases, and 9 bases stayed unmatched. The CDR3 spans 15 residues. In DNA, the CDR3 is TGTGCCAGCAGCTTAAGTACCGGGACAGGGAGCGGCTACACCTTC. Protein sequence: CASSLSTGTGSGYTF.

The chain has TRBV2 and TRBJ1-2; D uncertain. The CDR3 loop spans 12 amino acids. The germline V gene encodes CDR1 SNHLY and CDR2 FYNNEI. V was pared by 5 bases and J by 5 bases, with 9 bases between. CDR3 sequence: CASSLSAYGYTF. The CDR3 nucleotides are TGTGCCAGCAGTCTCTCGGCGTATGGCTACACCTTC.

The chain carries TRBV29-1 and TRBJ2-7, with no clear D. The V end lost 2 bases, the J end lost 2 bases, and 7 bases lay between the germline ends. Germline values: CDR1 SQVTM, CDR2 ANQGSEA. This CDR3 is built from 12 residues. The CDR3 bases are TGCAGCGTTGAACACAGCCCCTACGAGCAGTACTTC. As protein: CSVEHSPYEQYF.

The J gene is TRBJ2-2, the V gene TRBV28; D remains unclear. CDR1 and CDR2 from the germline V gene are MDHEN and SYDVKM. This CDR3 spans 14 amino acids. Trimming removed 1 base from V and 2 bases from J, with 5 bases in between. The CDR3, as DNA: TGTGCCAGCAGTTTATCGACCAACACCGGGGAGCTGTTTTTT. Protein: CASSLSTNTGELFF. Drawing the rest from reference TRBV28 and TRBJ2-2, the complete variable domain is DVKVTQSSRYLVKRTGEKVFLECVQDMDHENMFWYRQDPGLGLRLIYFSYDVKMKEKGDIPEGYSVSREKKERFSLILESASTNQTSMYLCASSLSTNTGELFFGEGSRLTVL.

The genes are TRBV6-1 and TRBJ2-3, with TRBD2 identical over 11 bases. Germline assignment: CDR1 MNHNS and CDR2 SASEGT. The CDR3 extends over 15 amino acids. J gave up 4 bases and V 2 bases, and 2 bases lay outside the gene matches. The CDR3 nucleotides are TGTGCCAGCAGTGAACTAGCGGGGGGCCCAGATACGCAGTATTTT. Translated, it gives CASSELAGGPDTQYF.

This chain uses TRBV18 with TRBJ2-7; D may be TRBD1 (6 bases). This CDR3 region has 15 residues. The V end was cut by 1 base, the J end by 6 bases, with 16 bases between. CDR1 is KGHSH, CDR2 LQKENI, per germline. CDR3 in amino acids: CASSPREQGRIEQYF. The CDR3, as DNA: TGTGCCAGCTCACCACGGGAACAGGGTAGGATCGAGCAGTACTTC.

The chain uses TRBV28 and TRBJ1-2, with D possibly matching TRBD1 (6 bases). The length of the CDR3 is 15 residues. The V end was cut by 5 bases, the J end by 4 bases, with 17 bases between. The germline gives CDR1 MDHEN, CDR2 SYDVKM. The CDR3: CASSEKTGYPYGYTF. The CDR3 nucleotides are TGTGCCAGCAGTGAAAAAACAGGGTACCCCTATGGCTACACCTTC.

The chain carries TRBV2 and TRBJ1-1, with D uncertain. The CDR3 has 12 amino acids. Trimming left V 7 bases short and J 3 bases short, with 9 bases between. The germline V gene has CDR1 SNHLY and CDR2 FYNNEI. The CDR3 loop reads CASTPWDTEAFF. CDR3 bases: TGTGCCAGCACCCCGTGGGACACTGAAGCTTTCTTT.

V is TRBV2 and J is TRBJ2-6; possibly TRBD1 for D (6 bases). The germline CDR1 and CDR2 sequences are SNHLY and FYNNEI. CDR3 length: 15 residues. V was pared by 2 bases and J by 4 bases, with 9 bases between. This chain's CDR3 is CASSEQGSGANVLTF. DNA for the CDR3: TGTGCCAGCAGTGAACAGGGGTCCGGGGCCAACGTCCTGACTTTC.

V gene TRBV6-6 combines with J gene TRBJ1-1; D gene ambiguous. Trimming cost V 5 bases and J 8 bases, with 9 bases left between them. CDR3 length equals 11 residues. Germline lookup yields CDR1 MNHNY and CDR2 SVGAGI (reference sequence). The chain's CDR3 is CASSAAPEAFF. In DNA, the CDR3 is TGTGCCAGCAGTGCAGCTCCAGAAGCTTTCTTT.

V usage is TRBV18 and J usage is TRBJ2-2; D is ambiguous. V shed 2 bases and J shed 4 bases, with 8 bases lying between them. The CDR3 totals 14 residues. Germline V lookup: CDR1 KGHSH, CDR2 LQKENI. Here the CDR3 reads CASSPEAITGELFF. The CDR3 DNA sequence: TGTGCCAGCTCACCAGAGGCCATCACCGGGGAGCTGTTTTTT. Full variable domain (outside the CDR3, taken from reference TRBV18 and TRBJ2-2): NAGVMQNPRHLVRRRGQEARLRCSPMKGHSHVYWYRQLPEEGLKFMVYLQKENIIDESGMPKERFSAEFPKEGPSILRIQQVVRGDSAAYFCASSPEAITGELFFGEGSRLTVL.

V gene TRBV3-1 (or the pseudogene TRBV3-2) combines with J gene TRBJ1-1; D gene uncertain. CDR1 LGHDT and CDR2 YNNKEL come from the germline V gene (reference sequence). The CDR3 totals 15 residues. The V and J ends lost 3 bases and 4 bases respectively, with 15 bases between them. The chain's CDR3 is CASSQLAGVGTEAFF. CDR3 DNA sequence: TGTGCCAGCAGCCAGCTGGCTGGTGTGGGCACTGAAGCTTTCTTT.

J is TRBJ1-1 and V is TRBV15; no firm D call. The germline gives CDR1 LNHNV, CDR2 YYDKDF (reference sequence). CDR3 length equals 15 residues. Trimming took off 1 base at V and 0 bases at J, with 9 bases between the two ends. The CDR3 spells CATSRGSPLNTEAFF. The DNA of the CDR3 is TGTGCCACCAGCAGAGGGTCCCCATTGAACACTGAAGCTTTCTTT.

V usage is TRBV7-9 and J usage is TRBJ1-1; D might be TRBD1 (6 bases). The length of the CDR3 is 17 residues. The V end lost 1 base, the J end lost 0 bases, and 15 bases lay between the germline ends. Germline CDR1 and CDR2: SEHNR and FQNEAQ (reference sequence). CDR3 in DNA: TGTGCCAGCAGCTTAGGGGGGACAACTACCATGAACACTGAAGCTTTCTTT. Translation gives CASSLGGTTTMNTEAFF.

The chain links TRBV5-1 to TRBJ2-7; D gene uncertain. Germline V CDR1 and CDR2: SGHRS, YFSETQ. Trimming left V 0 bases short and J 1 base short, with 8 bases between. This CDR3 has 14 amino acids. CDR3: CASSLELGSYEQYF. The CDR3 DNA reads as TGCGCCAGCAGCTTGGAGCTGGGGTCCTACGAGCAGTACTTC.

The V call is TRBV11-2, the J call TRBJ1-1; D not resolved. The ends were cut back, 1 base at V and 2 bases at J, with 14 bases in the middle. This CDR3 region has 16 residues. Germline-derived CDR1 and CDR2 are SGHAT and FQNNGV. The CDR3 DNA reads TGTGCCAGCAGCTTAGCTAAATTGCGGGGTAACACTGAAGCTTTCTTT. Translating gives CASSLAKLRGNTEAFF. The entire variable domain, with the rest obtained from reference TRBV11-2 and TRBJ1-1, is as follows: EAGVAQSPRYKIIEKRQSVAFWCNPISGHATLYWYQQILGQGPKLLIQFQNNGVVDDSQLPKDRFSAERLKGVDSTLKIQPAKLEDSAVYLCASSLAKLRGNTEAFFGQGTRLTVV.

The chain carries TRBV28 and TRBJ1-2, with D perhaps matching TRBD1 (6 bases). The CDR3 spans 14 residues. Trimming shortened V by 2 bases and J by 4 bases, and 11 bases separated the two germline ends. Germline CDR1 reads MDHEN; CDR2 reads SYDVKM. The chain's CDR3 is CASSLQQGGYGYTF. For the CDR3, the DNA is TGTGCCAGCAGTTTACAACAGGGAGGCTATGGCTACACCTTC.

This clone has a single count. The CDR3 loop reads CASSIPRRQNQPQHF. In DNA, the CDR3 is TGTGCCAGTAGTATTCCCCGCAGGCAAAATCAGCCCCAGCATTTT. The rearrangement uses TRBV19 and TRBJ1-5; D not certain. Trimming pared 3 bases from V and 4 bases from J, leaving 13 bases between. The germline CDR1 and CDR2 sequences are LNHDA and SQIVND (reference sequence). CDR3 length: 15 amino acids.

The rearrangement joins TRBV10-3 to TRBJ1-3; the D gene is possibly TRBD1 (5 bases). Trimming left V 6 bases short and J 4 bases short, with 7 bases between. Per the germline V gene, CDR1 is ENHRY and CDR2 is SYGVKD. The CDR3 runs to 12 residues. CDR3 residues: CAIREGGNTIYF. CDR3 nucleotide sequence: TGTGCCATCAGGGAGGGGGGAAACACCATATATTTT.

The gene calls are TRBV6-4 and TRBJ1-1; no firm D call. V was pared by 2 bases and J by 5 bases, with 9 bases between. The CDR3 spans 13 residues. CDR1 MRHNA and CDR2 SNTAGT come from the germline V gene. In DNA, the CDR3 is TGTGCCAGCAGTGACACCAGAGGGACTGAAGCTTTCTTT. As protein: CASSDTRGTEAFF.

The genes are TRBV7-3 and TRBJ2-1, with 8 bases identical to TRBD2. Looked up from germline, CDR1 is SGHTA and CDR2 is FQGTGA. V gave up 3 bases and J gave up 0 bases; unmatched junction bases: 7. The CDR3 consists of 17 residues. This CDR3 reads CASSLDPLAGSYNEQFF. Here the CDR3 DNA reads TGTGCCAGCAGCTTGGACCCTCTAGCGGGCTCCTACAATGAGCAGTTCTTC. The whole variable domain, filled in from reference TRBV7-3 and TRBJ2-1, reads GAGVSQTPSNKVTEKGKYVELRCDPISGHTALYWYRQSLGQGPEFLIYFQGTGAADDSGLPNDRFFAVRPEGSVSTLKIQRTERGDSAVYLCASSLDPLAGSYNEQFFGPGTRLTVL.

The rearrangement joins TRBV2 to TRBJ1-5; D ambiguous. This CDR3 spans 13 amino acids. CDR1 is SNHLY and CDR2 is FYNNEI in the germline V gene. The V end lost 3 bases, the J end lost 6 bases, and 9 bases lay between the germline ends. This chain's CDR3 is CASSDRVSQPQHF. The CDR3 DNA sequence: TGTGCCAGCAGTGACCGGGTTTCTCAGCCCCAGCATTTT.

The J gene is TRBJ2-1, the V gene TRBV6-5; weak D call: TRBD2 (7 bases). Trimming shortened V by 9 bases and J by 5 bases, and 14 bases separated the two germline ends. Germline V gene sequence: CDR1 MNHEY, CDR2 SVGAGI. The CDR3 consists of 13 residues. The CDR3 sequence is CASQDGGHNEQFF. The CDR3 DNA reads TGTGCCAGTCAAGACGGGGGGCACAATGAGCAGTTCTTC.

The CDR3 loop is CASSQSDGNEQFF. For the CDR3, the DNA is TGTGCCAGCAGCCAGTCGGACGGGAATGAGCAGTTCTTC. The rearrangement uses TRBV4-2 and TRBJ2-1; D gene ambiguous. The ends were cut back, 3 bases at V and 7 bases at J, with 10 bases in the middle. This CDR3 is built from 13 residues. Germline lookup yields CDR1 LGHNA and CDR2 YNFKEQ.

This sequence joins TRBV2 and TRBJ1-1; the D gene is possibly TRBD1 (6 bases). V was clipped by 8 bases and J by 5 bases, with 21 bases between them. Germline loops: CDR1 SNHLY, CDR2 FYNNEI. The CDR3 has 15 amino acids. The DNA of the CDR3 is TGTGCCAGCGTGGGCCGGGGGGGCGGTAGGACTGAAGCTTTCTTT. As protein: CASVGRGGGRTEAFF.

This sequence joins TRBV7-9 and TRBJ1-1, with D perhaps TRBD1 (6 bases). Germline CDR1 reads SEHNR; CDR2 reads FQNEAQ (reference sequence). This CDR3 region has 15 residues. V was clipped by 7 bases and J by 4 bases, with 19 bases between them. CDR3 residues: CASTLGGGQGTEAFF. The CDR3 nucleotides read TGTGCCAGCACCTTGGGGGGGGGCCAAGGCACTGAAGCTTTCTTT.